The 25 T cell receptor beta chains below all came from one sample that was sequenced in a study of early T cells in non-severe SARS-CoV-2 infection. TCRdb reprocessed the 5' RACE reads via MiXCR and lists one record per CDR3 protein. The sample has roughly 43,000 distinct CDR3 sequences; more than 4.5% are singletons. Sequences were derived from whole blood, sampled at baseline. The receptors here all came from an adult who was a healthcare worker with PCR-confirmed SARS-CoV-2 infection or an uninfected control (not recorded which).

Many counts were recorded for this clonotype. The chain joins TRBV24-1 to TRBJ2-1, with D unresolved. The CDR3 spans 13 residues. The V and J ends lost 6 bases and 0 bases respectively, with 5 bases between them. In germline, CDR1 is KGHDR, CDR2 SFDVKD. The CDR3 DNA reads TGTGCCACCAGTCTAAGCTCCTACAATGAGCAGTTCTTC. Residues: CATSLSSYNEQFF.

This clonotype was observed many times. This chain joins TRBV20-1 and TRBJ2-7, with 9 bases that match TRBD1. Trimming at V came to 0 bases and at J to 6 bases, leaving 9 bases not matched to a gene. The CDR3 contains 15 residues. The germline V gene encodes CDR1 DFQATT and CDR2 SNEGSKA (reference sequence). The CDR3 loop is CSARDSTGGRFEQYF. As DNA, the CDR3 is TGCAGTGCTAGAGACTCGACAGGGGGACGTTTCGAGCAGTACTTC.

This clonotype has at least ten counts. V is TRBV12-3 or TRBV12-4 and J is TRBJ2-1; TRBD1 or TRBD2 may be the D gene (5 bases each). V shed 7 bases and J shed 8 bases, with 21 bases lying between them. This CDR3 contains 15 residues. The CDR3 loop reads CASNRGSQGGYEQFF. Written as DNA, the CDR3 is TGTGCCAGCAATAGAGGGAGCCAGGGCGGGTATGAGCAGTTCTTC.

This clonotype was observed many times. The CDR3 spells CASSGQGANSGANVLTF. CDR3 DNA sequence: TGTGCCAGCAGCGGACAGGGGGCGAACTCTGGGGCCAACGTCCTGACTTTC. This chain uses TRBV6-1 with TRBJ2-6; TRBD1 aligns across 11 bases. The germline CDR1 and CDR2 sequences are MNHNS and SASEGT. V lost 6 bases, J lost 0 bases, and 4 bases stayed unmatched. The CDR3 covers 17 residues.

The sample holds many counts of this clonotype. The gene calls are TRBV4-1 and TRBJ2-5, with 7 positions matching TRBD1. Trimming cost V 3 bases and J 1 base; bases outside gene matches: 5. The CDR3 is 15 amino acids. Germline CDR1 is MGHRA and CDR2 is YSYEKL. The CDR3 DNA sequence: TGCGCCAGCAGCCACCTGGGACAGCCCCAAGAGACCCAGTACTTC. Translation: CASSHLGQPQETQYF.

The chain joins TRBV28 to TRBJ2-1; D is unresolved. This CDR3 contains 9 residues. The ends were cut back, 8 bases at V and 9 bases at J, with 5 bases in the middle. From germline, CDR1 is MDHEN and CDR2 SYDVKM. For the CDR3, the DNA is TGTGCCAGCGGCGCTGAGCAGTTCTTC. This gives the protein CASGAEQFF.

This clonotype has a count of ten or more. The rearrangement links TRBV7-8 to TRBJ2-3; D might be TRBD2 (6 bases). The CDR3 contains 18 residues. With 1 base removed from V and 2 bases from J, the gap between germline ends came to 19 bases. Germline V gives CDR1 SGHVS, CDR2 FQNEAQ. The CDR3 nucleotides read TGTGCCAGCAGCTTAGGGGTTGGGGCGGGAATTGTCACAGATACGCAGTATTTT. Residues: CASSLGVGAGIVTDTQYF.

This clonotype was counted ten times or more. J is TRBJ2-7 and V is TRBV12-3 or TRBV12-4, with TRBD1 identical over 10 bases. The CDR3 has 15 amino acids. J was trimmed by 3 bases and V by 5 bases; bases with no gene match: 7. Here the CDR3 DNA reads TGTGCCAGCAGTCCTGGACAGGGGGTCGTCTACGAGCAGTACTTC. Its translation is CASSPGQGVVYEQYF.

This clonotype was picked up many times. The rearrangement uses TRBV5-1 and TRBJ1-6; 9 nucleotides match TRBD1. There are 15 residues in the CDR3. Germline V gene data show CDR1 as SGHRS and CDR2 as YFSETQ. Trimming removed 0 bases from V and 9 bases from J; junction bases left unmatched: 4. The CDR3 DNA follows: TGCGCCAGCAGCTTGGGACAGGGGGTCTCTTCACCCCTCCACTTT. Protein: CASSLGQGVSSPLHF.

This clonotype was recorded many times. The chain employs TRBV30 and TRBJ2-1, with 8 bases aligning to TRBD2. The CDR3 covers 13 residues. Per germline, CDR1 GTSNPN and CDR2 SVGIG (reference sequence). The J segment lost 5 bases and the V segment lost 5 bases, leaving 5 bases of the junction unmatched. CDR3 DNA: TGTGCCTGGGGAAGCGGGAGTAACAATGAGCAGTTCTTC. Its translation is CAWGSGSNNEQFF. Complete variable domain (other parts from reference TRBV30 and TRBJ2-1): SQTIHQWPATLVQPVGSPLSLECTVEGTSNPNLYWYRQAAGRGLQLLFYSVGIGQISSEVPQNLSASRPQDRQFILSSKKLLLSDSGFYLCAWGSGSNNEQFFGPGTRLTVL.

Many counts were recorded for this clonotype. V and J are TRBV7-9 and TRBJ1-4, with a tentative D call TRBD1 (6 bases). This CDR3 is 13 amino acids long. Per germline, CDR1 SEHNR and CDR2 FQNEAQ (reference sequence). V gave up 7 bases and J gave up 4 bases, with 10 bases separating them. The DNA of the CDR3 is TGTGCCAGCAACCGGGACATTAATGAAAAACTGTTTTTT. The encoded protein is CASNRDINEKLFF.

The gene calls are TRBV24-1 and TRBJ2-7, with unresolved D. V was clipped by 2 bases and J by 0 bases, with 4 bases between them. The germline CDR1 and CDR2 sequences are KGHDR and SFDVKD. The length of the CDR3 is 13 residues. Here the CDR3 DNA reads TGTGCCACCAGTGATTCTGACTCCTACGAGCAGTACTTC. Protein sequence: CATSDSDSYEQYF.

This clonotype was detected ten times or more. The chain couples TRBV12-3 or TRBV12-4 to TRBJ1-1; no firm D call. V was clipped by 7 bases and J by 0 bases, with 15 bases between them. CDR3 size: 15 residues. CDR3 bases: TGTGCCAGCACTGTATCTGGGGTCATGAACACTGAAGCTTTCTTT. It specifies CASTVSGVMNTEAFF.

In regard to this clonotype: This could be a read error, since a much larger clone is one nucleotide away. V and J are TRBV19 and TRBJ1-2; D is unclear. The CDR3 consists of 12 residues. Germline CDR1 reads LNHDA; CDR2 reads SQIVND (reference sequence). The CDR3 DNA is TGTGCCAGTAGCCCAATGAAGGGCGGCTACTCCTTC. Protein: CASSPMKGGYSF.

This clonotype turned up a few times. The CDR3, as DNA: TGTGCCAGCAGTCCTCGACGGTTACAAGAGACCCAGTACTTC. Amino acids: CASSPRRLQETQYF. This sequence joins TRBV28 and TRBJ2-5; no firm D call. Germline V gene sequence: CDR1 MDHEN, CDR2 SYDVKM. CDR3 length: 14 residues. Trimming shortened V by 5 bases and J by 2 bases, and 12 bases separated the two germline ends.

Many counts were recorded for this clonotype. In nucleotides, the CDR3 is TGTGCCAGCAGTGCGGCCGCAACTAATGAAAAACTGTTTTTT. It yields the protein CASSAAATNEKLFF. The chain recombines TRBV6-1 with TRBJ1-4, with D uncertain. This CDR3 has 14 amino acids. In germline, CDR1 is MNHNS, CDR2 SASEGT. Trimming shortened V by 4 bases and J by 0 bases, and 6 bases separated the two germline ends.

This clonotype came up many times. V gene TRBV2 combines with J gene TRBJ2-7; D call uncertain. The V gene lost 7 bases and the J gene lost 5 bases, with 6 bases spanning the gap. The CDR3 loop spans 10 amino acids. Looked up from germline, CDR1 is SNHLY and CDR2 is FYNNEI. The CDR3: CASTRHEQYF. In DNA form, the CDR3 reads TGTGCCAGCACTCGCCACGAGCAGTACTTC.

By proportion, this clonotype is medium-sized. The chain joins TRBV20-1 to TRBJ1-1; D unclear. The CDR3 is 13 amino acids. Germline V gene sequence: CDR1 DFQATT, CDR2 SNEGSKA (reference sequence). V shed 6 bases and J shed 0 bases, with 11 bases lying between them. The chain's CDR3 is CSAPVSLNTEAFF. The DNA of the CDR3 is TGCAGTGCCCCAGTCTCATTGAACACTGAAGCTTTCTTT.

In this sample, this clonotype turned up many times. The chain recombines TRBV30 with TRBJ2-7; no definite D call. Trimming took off 2 bases at V and 5 bases at J, with 10 bases between the two ends. The CDR3 is 12 amino acids. Germline V gene sequence: CDR1 GTSNPN, CDR2 SVGIG (reference sequence). The CDR3 sequence: CAWSSGLDEQYF. CDR3 bases: TGTGCCTGGAGTTCGGGTTTGGACGAGCAGTACTTC.

The table lists this clonotype with many counts. The chain combines TRBV28 with TRBJ2-5; 16 nucleotides align to TRBD2. Germline V gene sequence: CDR1 MDHEN, CDR2 SYDVKM. The CDR3 is 18 residues long. The ends lost 3 bases at V and 1 base at J; junction bases unmatched: 5. CDR3 DNA: TGTGCCAGCAGTTTCGGGACTAGCGGGAGGGGATTCCAAGAGACCCAGTACTTC. This encodes CASSFGTSGRGFQETQYF.

This clonotype was detected only a few times. The genes are TRBV27 and TRBJ2-1; D not resolved. The CDR3 is made up of 13 amino acids. CDR1 MNHEY and CDR2 SMNVEV come from the germline V gene (reference sequence). Trimming left V 8 bases short and J 5 bases short, with 13 bases between. CDR3 in amino acids: CASSDENHNEQFF. The CDR3 nucleotides read TGTGCCAGCTCAGACGAGAACCACAATGAGCAGTTCTTC.

A few counts support this clonotype. The rearrangement uses TRBV10-3 and TRBJ1-2; 8 positions agree with TRBD1. V shed 10 bases, J shed 0 bases, and the junction held 10 bases outside the gene matches. The CDR3 has 15 residues. Germline values: CDR1 ENHRY, CDR2 SYGVKD. CDR3: CATQKGQAPNYGYTF. DNA of the CDR3: TGTGCCACTCAGAAGGGACAGGCTCCTAACTATGGCTACACCTTC.

This clonotype was seen ten or more times. The chain is built from TRBV2 and TRBJ1-1, with D unresolved. Between the trimmed V and J ends, which lost 4 bases and 0 bases, there was a span of 12 bases. Germline V gene data show CDR1 as SNHLY and CDR2 as FYNNEI. The CDR3 runs 15 residues. The DNA for the CDR3 is TGTGCCAGCAGTGTGAACGGACGCATGAACACTGAAGCTTTCTTT. It translates to CASSVNGRMNTEAFF.

This clonotype showed up many times. V is TRBV4-1 and J is TRBJ2-6; TRBD1 matches 8 bases. From germline, CDR1 is MGHRA and CDR2 YSYEKL. The CDR3 contains 18 residues. With 3 bases clipped from V and 0 bases from J, the junction kept 7 bases outside the gene matches. The DNA of the CDR3 is TGCGCCAGCAGCCAGCCAGGGGGCGCCAACTCTGGGGCCAACGTCCTGACTTTC. Protein sequence: CASSQPGGANSGANVLTF.

This clonotype has more than one count but fewer than ten. The J gene is TRBJ2-2, the V gene TRBV7-6; 8 nucleotides align to TRBD1. V gave up 2 bases and J gave up 5 bases; unmatched junction bases: 4. This CDR3 contains 15 residues. Germline V lookup: CDR1 SGHVS, CDR2 FNYEAQ. The CDR3 DNA reads TGTGCCAGCAGCTTACTTGACAGGGGTACCGGGGAGCTGTTTTTT. Its protein is CASSLLDRGTGELFF.